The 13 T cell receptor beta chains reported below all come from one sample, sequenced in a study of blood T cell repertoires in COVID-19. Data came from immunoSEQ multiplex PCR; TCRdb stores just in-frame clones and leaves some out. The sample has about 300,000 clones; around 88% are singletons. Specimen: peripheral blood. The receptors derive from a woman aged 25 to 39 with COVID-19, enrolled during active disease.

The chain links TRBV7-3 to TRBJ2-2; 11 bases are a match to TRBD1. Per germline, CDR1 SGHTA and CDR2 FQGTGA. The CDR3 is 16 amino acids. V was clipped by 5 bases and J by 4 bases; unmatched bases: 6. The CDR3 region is CASSNPGTGGTGELFF. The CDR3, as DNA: TGTGCCAGCAGCAACCCCGGGACAGGGGGCACCGGGGAGCTGTTTTTT.

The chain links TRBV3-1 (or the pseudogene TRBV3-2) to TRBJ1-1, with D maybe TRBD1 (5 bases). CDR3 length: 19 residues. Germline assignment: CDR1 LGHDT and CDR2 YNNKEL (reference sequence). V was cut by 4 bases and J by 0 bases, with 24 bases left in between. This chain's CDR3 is CASSPQIGHGSGMNTEAFF. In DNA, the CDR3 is TGTGCCAGCAGCCCCCAAATTGGCCATGGTTCAGGGATGAACACTGAAGCTTTCTTT.

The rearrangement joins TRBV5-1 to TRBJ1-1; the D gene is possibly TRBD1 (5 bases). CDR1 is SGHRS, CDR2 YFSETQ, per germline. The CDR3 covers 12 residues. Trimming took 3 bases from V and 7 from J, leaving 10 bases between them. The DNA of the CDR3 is TGCGCCAGCAGCTGGGACTCAGGTGAAGCTTTCTTT. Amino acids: CASSWDSGEAFF.

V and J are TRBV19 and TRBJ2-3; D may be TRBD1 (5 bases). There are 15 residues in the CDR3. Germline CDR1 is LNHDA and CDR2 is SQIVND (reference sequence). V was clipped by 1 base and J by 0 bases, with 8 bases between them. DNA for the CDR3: TGTGCCAGTAGTATAGCAGGGTTTAGCACAGATACGCAGTATTTT. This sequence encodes CASSIAGFSTDTQYF.

The CDR3 is CASSSAGRLAGTTDTQYF. DNA for the CDR3: TGTGCCAGCAGCTCCGCGGGCCGACTAGCGGGGACCACAGATACGCAGTATTTT. The chain uses TRBV7-2 and TRBJ2-3, with 11 bases fitting TRBD2. V trimming: 4 bases; J trimming: 2 bases; junction bases outside the gene matches: 11. The V gene's germline CDR1 is SGHTA and CDR2 FQGNSA. This CDR3 contains 18 residues.

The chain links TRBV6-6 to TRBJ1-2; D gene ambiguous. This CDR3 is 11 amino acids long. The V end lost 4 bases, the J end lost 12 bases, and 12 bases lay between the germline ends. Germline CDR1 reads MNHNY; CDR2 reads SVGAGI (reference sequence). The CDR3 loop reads CASSSQDTDTF. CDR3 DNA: TGTGCCAGCAGTTCTCAAGACACAGACACCTTC.

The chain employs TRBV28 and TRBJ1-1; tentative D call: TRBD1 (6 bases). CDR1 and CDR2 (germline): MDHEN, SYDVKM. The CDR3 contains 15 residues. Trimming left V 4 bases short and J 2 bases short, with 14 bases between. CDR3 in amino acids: CASSSAGGANTEAFF. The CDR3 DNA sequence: TGTGCCAGCAGTTCCGCCGGGGGGGCCAACACTGAAGCTTTCTTT.

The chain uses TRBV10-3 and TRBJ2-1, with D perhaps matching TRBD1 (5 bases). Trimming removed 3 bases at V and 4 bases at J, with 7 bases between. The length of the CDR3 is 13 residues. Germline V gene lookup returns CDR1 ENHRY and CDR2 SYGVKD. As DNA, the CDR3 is TGTGCCATCAGTGAAGGGGTTTACAATGAGCAGTTCTTC. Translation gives CAISEGVYNEQFF.

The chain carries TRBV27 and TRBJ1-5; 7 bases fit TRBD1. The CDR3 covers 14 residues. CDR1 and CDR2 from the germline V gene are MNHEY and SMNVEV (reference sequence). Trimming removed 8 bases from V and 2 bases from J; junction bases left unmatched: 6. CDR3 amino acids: CASGHRGGNQPQHF. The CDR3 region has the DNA TGTGCCAGCGGCCACAGGGGAGGCAATCAGCCCCAGCATTTT.

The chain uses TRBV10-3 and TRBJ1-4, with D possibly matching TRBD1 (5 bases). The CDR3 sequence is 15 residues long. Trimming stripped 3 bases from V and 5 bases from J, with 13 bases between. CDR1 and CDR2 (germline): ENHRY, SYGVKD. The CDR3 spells CAISDQGGTNEKLFF. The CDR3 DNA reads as TGTGCCATCAGTGATCAGGGCGGAACGAATGAAAAACTGTTTTTT.

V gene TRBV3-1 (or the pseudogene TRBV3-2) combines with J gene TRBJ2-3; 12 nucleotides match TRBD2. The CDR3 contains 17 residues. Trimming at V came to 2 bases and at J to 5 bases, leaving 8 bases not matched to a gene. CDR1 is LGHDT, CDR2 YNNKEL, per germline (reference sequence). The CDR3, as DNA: TGTGCCAGCAGCCAAACCCCGACTAGCGGGGGTCTAGATACGCAGTATTTT. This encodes CASSQTPTSGGLDTQYF.

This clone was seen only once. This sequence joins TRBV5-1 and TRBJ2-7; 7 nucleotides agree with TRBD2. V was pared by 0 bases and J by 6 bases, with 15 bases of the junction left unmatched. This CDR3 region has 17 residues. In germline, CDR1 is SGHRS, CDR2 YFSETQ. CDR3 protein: CASSLGVIGGTPGEQYV. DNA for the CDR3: TGCGCCAGCAGCTTGGGGGTAATCGGGGGGACCCCTGGCGAGCAGTACGTC.

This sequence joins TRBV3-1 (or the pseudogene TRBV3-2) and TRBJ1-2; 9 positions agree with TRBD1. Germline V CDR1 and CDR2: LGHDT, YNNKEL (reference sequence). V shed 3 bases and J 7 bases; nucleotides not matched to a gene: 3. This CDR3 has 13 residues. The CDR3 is CASSQEDRGGYTF. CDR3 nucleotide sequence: TGTGCCAGCAGCCAGGAGGACAGGGGTGGCTACACCTTC.